This T cell receptor (beta chain) appears in the sequencing data of a study of T cell repertoires in cytomegalovirus infection (dated by TCRdb to between 2018 and 2020). Context from the whole study: Peptide stimulations targeted recently identified HLA-C-restricted CMV epitopes, whose presentation resists viral immunomodulation, together with well-studied HLA-B-restricted epitopes. Donor HLA type was relevant to the analysis, as public TCR beta signatures indicated carriage of CMV infection together with the matching HLA type. Overall results and qualifications from the work: The ex vivo response was dominated by HLA-C-restricted CMV-specific TCR beta clonotypes, and the single most frequent clonotype in two of eight donors was supplied by these HLA-C-restricted clonotypes. Carriers of CMV infection plus the relevant HLA type were discriminated by the cumulative frequency of public TCR beta family members in the study cohort and in an independent roughly 380-donor cohort.

The instrument was an Illumina HiSeq 1500. In-frame beta chains were kept once TCRdb had trimmed the public reads at Q25 with fastp and called clones with MiXCR. Each entry is one CDR3 protein sequence, shown with its most common DNA and genes. Recorded for this sample are approximately 120,000 distinct CDR3 sequences; about 28% of them occurred a single time. The top ten hold roughly three quarters of the sample. CDR1 and CDR2, looked up from the germline V gene, are SQVTM and ANQGSEA. The CDR3 measures 13 amino acids from cysteine to phenylalanine. Left in the record is the CDR3 DNA by itself, 39 bases read in frame from the first base. The V end loses 1 base and the J end loses 0 bases, and a stretch of 6 bases separates them. This clonotype occurred a few times. The target of this receptor is not known. The input lacks base qualities; no much larger clone sits a single base away. The treatment or condition label on this specimen signifies: in vitro stimulation with specific CMV peptide epitopes to enrich CMV-specific T cells.

The sample was CD8+ T cells from cultured PBMCs, taken from culture after CMV antigen stimulation. Rearrangement joined TRBV29-1 to TRBJ1-1; a confident D gene designation cannot be given. This clonotype originated in a human donor in good health (CMV status not recorded). Some clones in this sample may be carry-over from other donors' samples. The CDR3 region: CSVEVGMNTEAFF. DNA sequence: TGCAGCGTTGAAGTGGGAATGAACACTGAAGCTTTCTTT. When the CDR3 is completed using the reference TRBV29-1 and TRBJ1-1 genes on either side, the full variable domain is SAVISQKPSRDICQRGTSLTIQCQVDSQVTMMFWYRQQPGQSLTLIATANQGSEATYESGFVIDKFPISRPNLTFSTLTVSNMSPEDSSIYLCSVEVGMNTEAFFGQGTRLTVV.